This T cell receptor (beta chain) is from a study of blood T cell repertoires in COVID-19. Overall study context: Whether acute or convalescent, the COVID-19 samples came from the United States, Italy and Spain. From T cells, B-cell-depleted T cells, or PBMCs came the material, which was cDNA or gDNA.

The CDR3 covers 15 residues. The V gene's germline CDR1 is SGHAT and CDR2 FQNNGV. V was pared by 6 bases and J by 4 bases, with 18 bases between. Per the original methods: Amplification with reference gene primers provided the estimates of nucleated cell counts. Clones were read by immunoSEQ multiplex PCR, and TCRdb kept only the in-frame ones, dropping some. V and J calls and clone size are copied from that table; D and trimming were computed from the DNA. The sample holds 50,000 to 55,000 clones, around nine tenths seen once. The sample taken for sequencing was peripheral blood. This receptor was obtained from a man aged 50 to 60 with acute or convalescent COVID-19. The V and J genes are TRBV11-2 and TRBJ1-1; possibly TRBD1 for D (5 bases). This CDR3 is CASRWTRWEGTEAFF. As DNA, the CDR3 is TGTGCCAGCAGATGGACACGTTGGGAGGGCACTGAAGCTTTCTTT.